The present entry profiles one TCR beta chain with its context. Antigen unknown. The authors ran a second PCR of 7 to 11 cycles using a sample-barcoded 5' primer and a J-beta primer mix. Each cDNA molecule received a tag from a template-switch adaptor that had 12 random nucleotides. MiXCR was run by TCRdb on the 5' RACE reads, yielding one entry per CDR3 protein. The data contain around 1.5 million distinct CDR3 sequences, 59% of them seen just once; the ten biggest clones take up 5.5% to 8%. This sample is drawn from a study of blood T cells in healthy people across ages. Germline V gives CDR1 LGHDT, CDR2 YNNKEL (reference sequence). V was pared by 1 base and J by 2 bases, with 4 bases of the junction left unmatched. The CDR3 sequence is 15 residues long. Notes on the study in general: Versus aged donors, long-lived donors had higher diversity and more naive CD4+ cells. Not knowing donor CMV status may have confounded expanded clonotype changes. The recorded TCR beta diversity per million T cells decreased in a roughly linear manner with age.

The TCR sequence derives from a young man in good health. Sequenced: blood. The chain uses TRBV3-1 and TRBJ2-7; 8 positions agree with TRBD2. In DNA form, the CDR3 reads TGTGCCAGCAGCCAAGCGGGAGCGGGAGCCTACGAGCAGTACTTC. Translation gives CASSQAGAGAYEQYF.